The 13 T cell receptor beta chains below all came from one sample that was sequenced in a study of blood T cell repertoires in COVID-19. The repertoire was sequenced with immunoSEQ multiplex PCR; TCRdb's copy has only in-frame clones and lacks some. The repertoire holds about 33,000 clones, with 90% to 95% as singletons. The sequenced sample was peripheral blood. The receptors were sampled from a human donor in a cohort sampled during active COVID-19.

The genes are TRBV9 and TRBJ2-5; 8 nucleotides match TRBD2. The length of the CDR3 is 16 residues. V lost 3 bases and J lost 5; bases outside the gene matches: 12. Germline CDR1 reads SGDLS; CDR2 reads YYNGEE. Here the CDR3 reads CASSASSGLVVETQYF. The CDR3 bases are TGTGCCAGCAGCGCGAGCTCGGGACTAGTAGTCGAGACCCAGTACTTC.

V and J are TRBV3-1 (or the pseudogene TRBV3-2) and TRBJ2-3; a weak D match, TRBD2 (6 bases). With 4 bases removed from V and 1 base from J, the gap between germline ends came to 12 bases. The CDR3 loop spans 15 amino acids. CDR1 is LGHDT and CDR2 is YNNKEL in the germline V gene (reference sequence). The CDR3 coding sequence is TGTGCCAGCAGCCTGCGTCGCGGGGGCACAGATACGCAGTATTTT. It encodes CASSLRRGGTDTQYF.

The rearrangement joins TRBV11-3 to TRBJ2-3, with 9 bases identical to TRBD2. V was pared by 5 bases and J by 5 bases, with 11 bases of the junction left unmatched. The CDR3 has 16 residues. Germline CDR1 reads SGHNT; CDR2 reads YENEEA. DNA of the CDR3: TGTGCCAGCAGCCCCTCTAGCGGGGCCCCCGGAGATACGCAGTATTTT. Translated, it gives CASSPSSGAPGDTQYF.

This chain connects TRBV7-9 to TRBJ1-4; the D gene is possibly TRBD1 (5 bases). CDR1 and CDR2 from the germline V gene are SEHNR and FQNEAQ (reference sequence). Between the trimmed V and J ends, which lost 4 bases and 0 bases, there was a span of 9 bases. The CDR3 consists of 15 residues. The CDR3 bases are TGTGCCAGCAGCTGGGGGGTAACAACTAATGAAAAACTGTTTTTT. Its protein is CASSWGVTTNEKLFF. Complete variable domain (other parts from reference TRBV7-9 and TRBJ1-4): DTGVSQNPRHKITKRGQNVTFRCDPISEHNRLYWYRQTLGQGPEFLTYFQNEAQLEKSRLLSDRFSAERPKGSFSTLEIQRTEQGDSAMYLCASSWGVTTNEKLFFGSGTQLSVL.

This chain joins TRBV5-5 and TRBJ2-3, with 8 bases fitting TRBD2. The CDR3 loop spans 14 amino acids. After removal of 4 bases from V and 3 bases from J, the junction contained 4 bases not matched to a gene. Germline loops: CDR1 SGHKS, CDR2 YYEKEE (reference sequence). The CDR3 sequence is CASSLAGSTDTQYF. CDR3 sequence (DNA): TGTGCCAGCAGCCTAGCGGGTTCTACAGATACGCAGTATTTT.

V and J are TRBV5-1 and TRBJ2-3, with 7 bases identical to TRBD2. This CDR3 spans 13 amino acids. The V and J ends lost 9 bases and 3 bases, in that order; junction bases with no gene match: 7. Per the germline V gene, CDR1 is SGHRS and CDR2 is YFSETQ. CDR3 in DNA: TGCGCCACCCGGACTAGTTTAACAGATACGCAGTATTTT. Translation: CATRTSLTDTQYF.

The rearrangement uses TRBV28 and TRBJ2-7, with TRBD1 matching 8 bases. The V and J ends lost 2 bases and 0 bases, in that order; junction bases with no gene match: 3. Germline-derived CDR1 and CDR2 are MDHEN and SYDVKM. The CDR3 has 15 residues. The CDR3 is CASSLGTGGSYEQYF. CDR3 bases: TGTGCCAGCAGTTTAGGAACAGGGGGCTCCTACGAGCAGTACTTC.

The V gene is TRBV18, the J gene TRBJ1-5, with 9 positions matching TRBD1. The V gene end was trimmed by 3 bases and the J gene end by 1 base; junction bases not matched to a gene: 4. Germline values: CDR1 KGHSH, CDR2 LQKENI. This CDR3 spans 16 amino acids. CDR3 DNA sequence: TGTGCCAGCTCACCCACAGGGGGCGGAAGCAATCAGCCCCAGCATTTT. Encoded protein: CASSPTGGGSNQPQHF.

CDR3: CASSLGTRAGEFF. The CDR3 bases are TGTGCCAGCAGCTTAGGGACTAGGGCGGGAGAGTTCTTC. The chain combines TRBV5-4 with TRBJ2-1; 8 nucleotides agree with TRBD2. CDR1 SGHNT and CDR2 YYREEE come from the germline V gene (reference sequence). The CDR3 runs to 13 residues. Trimming at V came to 2 bases and at J to 14 bases, leaving 9 bases not matched to a gene.

This chain connects TRBV11-3 to TRBJ2-3; possibly TRBD1 for D (6 bases). Germline V CDR1 and CDR2: SGHNT, YENEEA. CDR3 length: 11 residues. V was pared by 4 bases and J by 15 bases, with 14 bases between. CDR3 nucleotides: TGTGCCAGCAGCTCACAGGGCGCTCAATATTTT. Translated, it gives CASSSQGAQYF.

CDR3: CASSQALVSVPYEQYF. CDR3 bases: TGCGCCAGCAGCCAAGCTTTGGTCTCAGTACCCTACGAGCAGTACTTC. This chain uses TRBV4-1 with TRBJ2-7; D not certain. Trimming cost V 1 base and J 2 bases, with 15 bases left between them. This CDR3 region has 16 residues. Germline assignment: CDR1 MGHRA and CDR2 YSYEKL.

This rearrangement joins TRBV19 to TRBJ2-7, with D uncertain. From germline, CDR1 is LNHDA and CDR2 SQIVND (reference sequence). The CDR3 totals 13 residues. V lost 3 bases and J 6 bases, leaving 12 bases between the germline ends. DNA for the CDR3: TGTGCCAGTAGTATTCTTTTGGCAGGCGAGCAGTACTTC. Amino acid sequence: CASSILLAGEQYF.

This chain connects TRBV19 to TRBJ1-1, with D unclear. Germline V gives CDR1 LNHDA, CDR2 SQIVND (reference sequence). Trimming took off 1 base at V and 0 bases at J, with 6 bases between the two ends. The CDR3 is 14 residues long. CDR3 DNA sequence: TGTGCCAGTAGTATAGGACTGATGAACACTGAAGCTTTCTTT. Its translation is CASSIGLMNTEAFF.